Following are 5 T cell receptor beta chains from one sample sequenced in a study of cytomegalovirus exposure and HLA in healthy donors. PCR primers comprised 60 Vbeta and 13 Jbeta primers. Produced via immunoSEQ multiplex PCR; TCRdb's table is partial and in-frame only. The sample has about 160,000 clones; 85% are singletons. Sequenced input: PBMCs. These TCRs come from a man aged 18 to 29 in good health and CMV-seropositive.

This clone was counted between two and nine times. V is TRBV7-9 and J is TRBJ1-1; D remains unclear. The germline V gene encodes CDR1 SEHNR and CDR2 FQNEAQ (reference sequence). Trimming took off 1 base at V and 3 bases at J, with 9 bases between the two ends. CDR3 length: 14 amino acids. CDR3 nucleotide sequence: TGTGCCAGCAGCTTAGAGGCGGATTACACTGAAGCTTTCTTT. Its translation: CASSLEADYTEAFF. The full variable domain, with the rest looked up from reference TRBV7-9 and TRBJ1-1, is DTGVSQNPRHKITKRGQNVTFRCDPISEHNRLYWYRQTLGQGPEFLTYFQNEAQLEKSRLLSDRFSAERPKGSFSTLEIQRTEQGDSAMYLCASSLEADYTEAFFGQGTRLTVV.

The chain is built from TRBV27 and TRBJ1-5; possibly TRBD1 for D (5 bases). The ends were cut back, 6 bases at V and 6 bases at J, with 18 bases in the middle. The CDR3 has 15 residues. CDR1 and CDR2 (germline): MNHEY, SMNVEV (reference sequence). The CDR3, as DNA: TGTGCCAGCAGAGGGCGAAGGGGTTTAGGTCAGCCCCAGCATTTT. This codes for CASRGRRGLGQPQHF.

The chain employs TRBV5-1 and TRBJ1-1, with 7 bases identical to TRBD1. There are 12 residues in the CDR3. With V trimmed by 3 bases and J by 7 bases, 3 bases remained unmatched. Looked up from germline, CDR1 is SGHRS and CDR2 is YFSETQ. The CDR3 DNA reads TGCGCCAGCAGCTCCCGGACAGGTGAAGCTTTCTTT. Protein product: CASSSRTGEAFF.

This chain links TRBV5-6 with TRBJ1-5, with 9 bases fitting TRBD1. CDR3 size: 14 residues. J lost 6 bases, V lost 4 bases, and 5 bases had no gene match. Germline-derived CDR1 and CDR2 are SGHDT and YYEEEE. CDR3 DNA sequence: TGTGCCAGCAGCCTGGGGACAGGGACTCAGCCCCAGCATTTT. It specifies CASSLGTGTQPQHF.

The rearrangement links TRBV6-1 to TRBJ2-7; no clear D. The ends were cut back, 3 bases at V and 0 bases at J, with 9 bases in the middle. CDR1 and CDR2 (germline): MNHNS, SASEGT. There are 14 residues in the CDR3. Written as DNA, the CDR3 is TGTGCCAGCAGTGATTTCAGGTTCTCCTACGAGCAGTACTTC. Protein sequence: CASSDFRFSYEQYF.